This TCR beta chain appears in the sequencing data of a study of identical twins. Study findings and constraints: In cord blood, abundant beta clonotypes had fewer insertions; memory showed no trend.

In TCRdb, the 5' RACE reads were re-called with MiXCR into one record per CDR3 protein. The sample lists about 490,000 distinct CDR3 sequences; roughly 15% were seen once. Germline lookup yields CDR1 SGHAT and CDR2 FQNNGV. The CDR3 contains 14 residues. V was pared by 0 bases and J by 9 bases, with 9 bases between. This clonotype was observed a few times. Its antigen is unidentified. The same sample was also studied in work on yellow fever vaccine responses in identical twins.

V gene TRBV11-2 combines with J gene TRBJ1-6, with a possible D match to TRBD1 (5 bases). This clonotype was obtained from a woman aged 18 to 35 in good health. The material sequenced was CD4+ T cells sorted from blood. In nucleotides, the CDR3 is TGTGCCAGCAGCTTAGAGTTTAGGGGTTCACCCCTCCACTTT. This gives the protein CASSLEFRGSPLHF.